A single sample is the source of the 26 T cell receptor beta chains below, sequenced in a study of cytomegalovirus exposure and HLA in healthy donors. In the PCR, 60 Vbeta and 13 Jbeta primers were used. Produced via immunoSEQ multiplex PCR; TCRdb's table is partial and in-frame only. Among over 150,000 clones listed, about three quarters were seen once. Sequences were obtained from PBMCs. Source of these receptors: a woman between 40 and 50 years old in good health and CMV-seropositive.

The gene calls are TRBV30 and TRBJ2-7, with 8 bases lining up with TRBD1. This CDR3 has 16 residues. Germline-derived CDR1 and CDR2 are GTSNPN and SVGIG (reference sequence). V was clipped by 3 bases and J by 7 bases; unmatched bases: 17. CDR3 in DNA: TGTGCCTGGAGCCCCATTACGGGACAGGCCGCCGGGGAGCAGTACTTC. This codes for CAWSPITGQAAGEQYF. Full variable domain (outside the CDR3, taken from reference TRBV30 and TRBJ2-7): SQTIHQWPATLVQPVGSPLSLECTVEGTSNPNLYWYRQAAGRGLQLLFYSVGIGQISSEVPQNLSASRPQDRQFILSSKKLLLSDSGFYLCAWSPITGQAAGEQYFGPGTRLTVT.

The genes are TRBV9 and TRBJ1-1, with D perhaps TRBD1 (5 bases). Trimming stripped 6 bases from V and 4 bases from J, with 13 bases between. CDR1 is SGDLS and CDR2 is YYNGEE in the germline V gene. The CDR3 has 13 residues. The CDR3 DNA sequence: TGTGCCAGCAACTTCGGGGGGGGCACTGAAGCTTTCTTT. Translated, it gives CASNFGGGTEAFF.

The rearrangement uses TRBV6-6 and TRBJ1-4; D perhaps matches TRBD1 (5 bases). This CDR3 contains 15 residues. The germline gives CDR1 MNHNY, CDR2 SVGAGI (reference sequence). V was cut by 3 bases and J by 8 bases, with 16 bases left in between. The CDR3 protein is CASSYGARVGEKLFF. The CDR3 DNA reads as TGTGCCAGCAGTTATGGGGCCAGGGTGGGCGAAAAACTGTTTTTT.

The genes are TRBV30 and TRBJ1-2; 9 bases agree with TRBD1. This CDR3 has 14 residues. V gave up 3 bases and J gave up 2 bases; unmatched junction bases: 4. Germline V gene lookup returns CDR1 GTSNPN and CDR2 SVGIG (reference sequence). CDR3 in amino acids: CAWRGTGSNYGYTF. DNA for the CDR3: TGTGCCTGGAGGGGGACAGGGTCGAACTATGGCTACACCTTC.

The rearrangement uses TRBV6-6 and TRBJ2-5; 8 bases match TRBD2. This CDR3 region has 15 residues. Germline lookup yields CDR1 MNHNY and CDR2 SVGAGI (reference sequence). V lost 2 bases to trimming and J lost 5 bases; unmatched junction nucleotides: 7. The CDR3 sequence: CASSYGGLGKETQYF. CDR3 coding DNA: TGTGCCAGCAGTTACGGGGGACTAGGGAAGGAGACCCAGTACTTC.

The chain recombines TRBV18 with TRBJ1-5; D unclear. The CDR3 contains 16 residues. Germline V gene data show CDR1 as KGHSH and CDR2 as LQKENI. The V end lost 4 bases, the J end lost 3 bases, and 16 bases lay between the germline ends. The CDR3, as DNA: TGTGCCAGCTCACTACAAGAGGCCGCCACCAATCAGCCCCAGCATTTT. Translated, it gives CASSLQEAATNQPQHF.

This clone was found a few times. The CDR3 DNA reads TGTGCCAGCAGTCCGGGGGGGACGGCGGAGACCCAGTACTTC. Amino acid sequence: CASSPGGTAETQYF. The genes are TRBV7-2 and TRBJ2-5; 8 positions match TRBD2. V lost 6 bases to trimming and J lost 5 bases; unmatched junction nucleotides: 8. From germline, CDR1 is SGHTA and CDR2 FQGNSA. The CDR3 has 14 residues.

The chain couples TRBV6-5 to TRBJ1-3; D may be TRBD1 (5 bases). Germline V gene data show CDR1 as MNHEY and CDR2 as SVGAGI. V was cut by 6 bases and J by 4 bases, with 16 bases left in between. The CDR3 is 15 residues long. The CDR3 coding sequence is TGTGCCAGCAGCCCGGGGGGGGGAGTCGGAAACACCATATATTTT. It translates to CASSPGGGVGNTIYF.

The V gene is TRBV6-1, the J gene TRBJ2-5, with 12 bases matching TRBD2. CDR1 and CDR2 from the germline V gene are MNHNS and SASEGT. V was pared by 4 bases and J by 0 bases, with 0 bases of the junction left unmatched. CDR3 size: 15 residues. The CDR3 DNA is TGTGCCAGCAGTGGACTAGCGGGGGACCAAGAGACCCAGTACTTC. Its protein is CASSGLAGDQETQYF.

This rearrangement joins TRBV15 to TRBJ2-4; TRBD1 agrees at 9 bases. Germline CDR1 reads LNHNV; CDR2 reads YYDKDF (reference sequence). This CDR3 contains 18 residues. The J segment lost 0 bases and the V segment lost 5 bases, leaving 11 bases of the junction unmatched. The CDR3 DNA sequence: TGTGCCACCAGCGGTAACCCGGGACAGGGTCTAGCCAAAAACATTCAGTACTTC. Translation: CATSGNPGQGLAKNIQYF.

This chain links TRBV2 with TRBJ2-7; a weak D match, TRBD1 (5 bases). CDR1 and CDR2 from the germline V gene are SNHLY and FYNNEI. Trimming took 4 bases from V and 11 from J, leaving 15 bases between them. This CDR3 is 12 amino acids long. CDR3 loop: CASSGGGTMEYF. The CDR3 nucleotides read TGTGCCAGCAGTGGGGGCGGCACAATGGAGTACTTC.

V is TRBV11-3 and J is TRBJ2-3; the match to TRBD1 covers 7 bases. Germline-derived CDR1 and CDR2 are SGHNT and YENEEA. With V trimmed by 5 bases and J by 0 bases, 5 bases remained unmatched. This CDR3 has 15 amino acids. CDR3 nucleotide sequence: TGTGCCAGCAGCCGAGGACAGGCGAGCACAGATACGCAGTATTTT. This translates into CASSRGQASTDTQYF.

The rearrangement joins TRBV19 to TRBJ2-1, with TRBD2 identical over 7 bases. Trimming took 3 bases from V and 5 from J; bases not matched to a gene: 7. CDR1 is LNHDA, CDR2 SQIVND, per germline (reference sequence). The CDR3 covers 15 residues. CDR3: CASSMGTTGHNEQFF. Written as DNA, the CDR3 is TGTGCCAGTAGTATGGGGACTACCGGGCACAATGAGCAGTTCTTC.

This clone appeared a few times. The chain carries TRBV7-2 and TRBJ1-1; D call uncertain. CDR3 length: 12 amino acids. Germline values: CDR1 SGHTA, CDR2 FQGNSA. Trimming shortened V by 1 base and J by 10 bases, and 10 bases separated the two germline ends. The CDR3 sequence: CASSLDPGRAFF. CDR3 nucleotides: TGTGCCAGCAGCTTAGATCCGGGGAGAGCTTTCTTT.

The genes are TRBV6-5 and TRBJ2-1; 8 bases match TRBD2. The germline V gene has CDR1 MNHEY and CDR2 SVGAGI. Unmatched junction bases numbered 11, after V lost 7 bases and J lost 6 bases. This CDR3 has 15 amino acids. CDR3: CASTNGGLGRNEQFF. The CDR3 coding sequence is TGTGCCAGCACCAATGGGGGACTAGGTCGCAATGAGCAGTTCTTC.

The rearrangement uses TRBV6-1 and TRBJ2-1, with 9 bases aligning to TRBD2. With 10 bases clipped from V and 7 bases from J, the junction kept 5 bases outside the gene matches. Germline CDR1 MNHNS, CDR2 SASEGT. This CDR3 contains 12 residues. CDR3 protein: CATGAGGNEQFF. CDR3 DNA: TGTGCCACCGGAGCGGGGGGAAATGAGCAGTTCTTC.

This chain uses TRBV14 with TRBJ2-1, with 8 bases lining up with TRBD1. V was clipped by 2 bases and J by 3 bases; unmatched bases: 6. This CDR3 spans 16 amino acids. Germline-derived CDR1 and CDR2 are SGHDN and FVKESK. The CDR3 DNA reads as TGTGCCAGCAGCCAACCCCTCGGGACAGGCTACAATGAGCAGTTCTTC. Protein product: CASSQPLGTGYNEQFF.

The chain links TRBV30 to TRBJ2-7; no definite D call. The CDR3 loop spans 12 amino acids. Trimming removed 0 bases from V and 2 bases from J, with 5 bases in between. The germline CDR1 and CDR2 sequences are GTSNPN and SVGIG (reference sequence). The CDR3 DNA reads TGTGCCTGGAGTGTACGGGCCTACGAGCAGTACTTC. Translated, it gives CAWSVRAYEQYF. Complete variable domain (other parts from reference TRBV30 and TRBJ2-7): SQTIHQWPATLVQPVGSPLSLECTVEGTSNPNLYWYRQAAGRGLQLLFYSVGIGQISSEVPQNLSASRPQDRQFILSSKKLLLSDSGFYLCAWSVRAYEQYFGPGTRLTVT.

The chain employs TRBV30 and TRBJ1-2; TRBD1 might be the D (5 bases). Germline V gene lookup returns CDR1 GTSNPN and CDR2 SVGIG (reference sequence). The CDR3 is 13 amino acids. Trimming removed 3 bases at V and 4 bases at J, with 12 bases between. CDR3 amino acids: CAWRAGPSYGYTF. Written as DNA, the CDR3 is TGTGCCTGGAGGGCGGGGCCGAGCTATGGCTACACCTTC.

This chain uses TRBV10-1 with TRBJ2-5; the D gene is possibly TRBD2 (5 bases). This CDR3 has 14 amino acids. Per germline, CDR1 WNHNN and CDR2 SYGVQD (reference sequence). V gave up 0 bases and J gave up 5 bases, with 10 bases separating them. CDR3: CASSESREWETQYF. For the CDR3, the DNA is TGCGCCAGCAGTGAGTCGAGGGAATGGGAGACCCAGTACTTC.

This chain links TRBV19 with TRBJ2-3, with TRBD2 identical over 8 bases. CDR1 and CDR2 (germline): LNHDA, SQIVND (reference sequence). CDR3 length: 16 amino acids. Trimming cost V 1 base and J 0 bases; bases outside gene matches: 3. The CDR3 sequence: CASSIVVAGSTDTQYF. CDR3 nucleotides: TGTGCCAGTAGTATAGTTGTAGCGGGAAGCACAGATACGCAGTATTTT.

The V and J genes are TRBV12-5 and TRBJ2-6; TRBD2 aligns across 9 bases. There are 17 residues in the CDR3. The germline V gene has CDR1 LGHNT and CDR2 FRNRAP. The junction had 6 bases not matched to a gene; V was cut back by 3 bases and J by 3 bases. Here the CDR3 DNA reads TGTGCTAGTGGTTTTATAGCGGGAGCAATTGGGGCCAACGTCCTGACTTTC. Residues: CASGFIAGAIGANVLTF.

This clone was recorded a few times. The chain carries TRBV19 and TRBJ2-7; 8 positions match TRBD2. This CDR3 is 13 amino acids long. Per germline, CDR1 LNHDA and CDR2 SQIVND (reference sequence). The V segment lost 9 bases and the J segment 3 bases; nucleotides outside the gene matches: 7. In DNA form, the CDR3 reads TGTGCCAGAAAAGCGGGAGAATGCTACGAGCAGTACTTC. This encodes CARKAGECYEQYF.

CDR3: CASSTGLPQETQYF. Here the CDR3 DNA reads TGTGCCAGCAGCACGGGACTTCCCCAAGAGACCCAGTACTTC. The chain recombines TRBV28 with TRBJ2-5; maybe TRBD2 (6 bases). Between the trimmed V and J ends, which lost 6 bases and 1 base, there was a span of 12 bases. In germline, CDR1 is MDHEN, CDR2 SYDVKM. The CDR3 extends over 14 amino acids. Looking up the rest from reference TRBV28 and TRBJ2-5 gives the full variable domain: DVKVTQSSRYLVKRTGEKVFLECVQDMDHENMFWYRQDPGLGLRLIYFSYDVKMKEKGDIPEGYSVSREKKERFSLILESASTNQTSMYLCASSTGLPQETQYFGPGTRLLVL.

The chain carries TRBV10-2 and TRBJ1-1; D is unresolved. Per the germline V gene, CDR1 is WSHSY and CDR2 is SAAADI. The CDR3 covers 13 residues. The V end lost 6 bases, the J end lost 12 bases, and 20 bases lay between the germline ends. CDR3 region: CASSQPDTRKPFF. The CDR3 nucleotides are TGCGCCAGCAGCCAACCTGACACGAGAAAACCTTTCTTT.

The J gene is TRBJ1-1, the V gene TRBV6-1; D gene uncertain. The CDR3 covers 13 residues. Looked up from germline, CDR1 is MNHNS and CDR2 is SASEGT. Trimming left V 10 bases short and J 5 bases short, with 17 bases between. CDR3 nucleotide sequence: TGTGCCACCGATCCGGGATTGGCTACTGAAGCTTTCTTT. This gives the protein CATDPGLATEAFF.